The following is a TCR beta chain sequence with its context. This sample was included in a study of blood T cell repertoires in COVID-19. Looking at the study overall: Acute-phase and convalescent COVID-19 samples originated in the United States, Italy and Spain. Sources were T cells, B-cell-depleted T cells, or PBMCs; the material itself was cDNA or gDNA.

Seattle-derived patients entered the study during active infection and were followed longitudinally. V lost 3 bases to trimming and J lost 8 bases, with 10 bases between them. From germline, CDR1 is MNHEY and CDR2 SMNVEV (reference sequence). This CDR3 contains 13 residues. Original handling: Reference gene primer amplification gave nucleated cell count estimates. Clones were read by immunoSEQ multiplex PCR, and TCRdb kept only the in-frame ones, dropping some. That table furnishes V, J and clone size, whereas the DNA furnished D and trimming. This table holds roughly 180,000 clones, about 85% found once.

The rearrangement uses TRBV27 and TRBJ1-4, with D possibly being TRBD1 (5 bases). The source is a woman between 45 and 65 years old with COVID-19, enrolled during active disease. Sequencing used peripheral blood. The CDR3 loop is CASSFRKGEKLFF. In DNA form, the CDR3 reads TGTGCCAGCAGTTTCCGAAAGGGGGAAAAACTGTTTTTT.